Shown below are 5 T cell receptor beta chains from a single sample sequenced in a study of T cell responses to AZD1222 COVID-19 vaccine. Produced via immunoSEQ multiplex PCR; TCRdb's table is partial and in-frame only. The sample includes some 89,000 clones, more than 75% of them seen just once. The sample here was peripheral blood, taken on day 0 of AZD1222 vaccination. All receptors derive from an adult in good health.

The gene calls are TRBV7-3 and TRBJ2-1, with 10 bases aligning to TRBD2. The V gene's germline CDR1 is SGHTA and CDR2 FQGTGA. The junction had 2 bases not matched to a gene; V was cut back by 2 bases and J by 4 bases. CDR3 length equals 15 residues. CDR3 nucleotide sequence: TGTGCCAGCAGCTTACTAGCGGGGGAGTACAATGAGCAGTTCTTC. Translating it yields CASSLLAGEYNEQFF.

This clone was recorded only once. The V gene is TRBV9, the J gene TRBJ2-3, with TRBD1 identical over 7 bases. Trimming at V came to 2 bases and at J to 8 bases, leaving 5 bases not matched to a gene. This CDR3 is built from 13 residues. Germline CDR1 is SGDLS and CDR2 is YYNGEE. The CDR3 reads CASSVGTEPTQYF. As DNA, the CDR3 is TGTGCCAGCAGCGTCGGGACAGAACCTACGCAGTATTTT.

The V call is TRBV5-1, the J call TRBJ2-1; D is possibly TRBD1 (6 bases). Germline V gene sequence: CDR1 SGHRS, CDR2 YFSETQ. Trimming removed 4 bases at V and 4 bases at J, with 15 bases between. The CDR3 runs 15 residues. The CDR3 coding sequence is TGCGCCAGCAGCCCCGGGATCCAGGGGTACAATGAGCAGTTCTTC. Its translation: CASSPGIQGYNEQFF.

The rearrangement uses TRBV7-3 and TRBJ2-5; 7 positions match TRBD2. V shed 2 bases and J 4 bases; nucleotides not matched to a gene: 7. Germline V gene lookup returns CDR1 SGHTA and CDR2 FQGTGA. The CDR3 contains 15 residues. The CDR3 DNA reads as TGTGCCAGCAGCTTAGTCGGCGGGAGTGGAGAGACCCAGTACTTC. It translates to CASSLVGGSGETQYF. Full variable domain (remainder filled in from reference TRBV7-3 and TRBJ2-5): GAGVSQTPSNKVTEKGKYVELRCDPISGHTALYWYRQSLGQGPEFLIYFQGTGAADDSGLPNDRFFAVRPEGSVSTLKIQRTERGDSAVYLCASSLVGGSGETQYFGPGTRLLVL.

The CDR3 DNA reads TGTGCCAGCAACAGGGCCGCCTATGGCTACACCTTC. Translated, it gives CASNRAAYGYTF. The J gene is TRBJ1-2, the V gene TRBV28, with a weak D call TRBD1 (6 bases). Per the germline V gene, CDR1 is MDHEN and CDR2 is SYDVKM. Trimming pared 7 bases from V and 4 bases from J, leaving 10 bases between. The CDR3 runs 12 residues.